Sequencing of this T cell receptor beta chain was carried out in a study of metastatic and nonmetastatic thyroid tumors. As concerns this clone: The junction departs from germline at one end; a sequencing error may be responsible.

Through MiXCR, TCRdb re-clonotyped the PCR reads. The data hold around 20,000 clones, with 10% to 11% observed a single time. Thyroid surgery took place with no prior treatment in any patient. CDR3 length: 15 residues. Germline values: CDR1 MDHEN, CDR2 SYDVKM. The genes are TRBV28 and TRBJ1-3; tentative D call: TRBD1 (5 bases). Sequenced material: blood. This sequence was found in a female donor with papillary thyroid cancer or a benign thyroid nodule (not recorded which). Some clones in this sample may be carry-over from other donors' samples. CDR3 protein: CATLNGGILVNTTYF. CDR3 DNA sequence: TGTGCCACACTGAACGGGGGAATTTTAGTAAACACCACATATTTT. Complete variable domain (other parts from reference TRBV28 and TRBJ1-3): DVKVTQSSRYLVKRTGEKVFLECVQDMDHENMFWYRQDPGLGLRLIYFSYDVKMKEKGDIPEGYSVSREKKERFSLILESASTNQTSMYLCATLNGGILVNTTYFGEGSWLTVV.